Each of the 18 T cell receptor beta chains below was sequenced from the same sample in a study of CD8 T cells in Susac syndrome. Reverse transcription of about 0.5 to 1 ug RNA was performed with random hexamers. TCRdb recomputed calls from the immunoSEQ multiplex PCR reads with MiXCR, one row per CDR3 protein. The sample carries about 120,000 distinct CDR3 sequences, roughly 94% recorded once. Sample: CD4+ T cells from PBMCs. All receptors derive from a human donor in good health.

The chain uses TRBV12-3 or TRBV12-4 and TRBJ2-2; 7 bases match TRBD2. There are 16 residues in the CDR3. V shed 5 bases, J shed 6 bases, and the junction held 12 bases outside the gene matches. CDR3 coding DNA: TGTGCCAGCAGTCTCCGACTAGCTTTGGATCCCGGGGAGCTGTTTTTT. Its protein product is CASSLRLALDPGELFF.

The CDR3 DNA follows: TGTGCCAGCAGCCACAGGGGAGGTGGGAAAAACATTCAGTACTTC. It specifies CASSHRGGGKNIQYF. The chain uses TRBV7-9 and TRBJ2-4, with a weak D call TRBD1 (7 bases). The germline V gene has CDR1 SEHNR and CDR2 FQNEAQ (reference sequence). The CDR3 is made up of 15 amino acids. V gave up 5 bases and J gave up 4 bases, with 15 bases separating them.

The CDR3 DNA sequence: TGTGCCTGGAGCGGACAGCCAAATCAGCCCCAGCATTTT. It yields the protein CAWSGQPNQPQHF. V and J are TRBV30 and TRBJ1-5; D may be TRBD1 (6 bases). The germline gives CDR1 GTSNPN, CDR2 SVGIG (reference sequence). Trimming shortened V by 3 bases and J by 4 bases, and 10 bases separated the two germline ends. The CDR3 extends over 13 amino acids.

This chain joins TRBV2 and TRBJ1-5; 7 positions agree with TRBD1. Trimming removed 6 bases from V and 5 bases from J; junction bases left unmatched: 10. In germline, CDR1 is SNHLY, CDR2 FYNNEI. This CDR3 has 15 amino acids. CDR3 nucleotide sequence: TGTGCCAGCAGCCCACAGGGGCCCAATTATCAGCCCCAGCATTTT. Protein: CASSPQGPNYQPQHF.

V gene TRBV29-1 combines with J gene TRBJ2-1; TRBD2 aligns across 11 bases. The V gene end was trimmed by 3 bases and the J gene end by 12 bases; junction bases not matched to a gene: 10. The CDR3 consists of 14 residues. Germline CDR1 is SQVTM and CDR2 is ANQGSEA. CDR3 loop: CSVERLTSGMGQFF. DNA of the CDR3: TGCAGCGTTGAGAGGTTGACTAGCGGGATGGGGCAGTTCTTC.

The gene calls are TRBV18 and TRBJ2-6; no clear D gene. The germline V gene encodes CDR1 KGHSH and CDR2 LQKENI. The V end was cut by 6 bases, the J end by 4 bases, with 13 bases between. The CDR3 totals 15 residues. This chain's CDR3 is CASSHSNAGANVLTF. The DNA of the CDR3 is TGTGCCAGCTCCCATAGTAATGCCGGGGCCAACGTCCTGACTTTC.

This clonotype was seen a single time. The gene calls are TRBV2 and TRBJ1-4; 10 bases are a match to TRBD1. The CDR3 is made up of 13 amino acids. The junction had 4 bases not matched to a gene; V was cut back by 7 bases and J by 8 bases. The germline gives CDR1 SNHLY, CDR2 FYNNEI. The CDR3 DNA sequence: TGTGCCAGCAAAGGGACAGGGGAAGAAAAACTGTTTTTT. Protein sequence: CASKGTGEEKLFF. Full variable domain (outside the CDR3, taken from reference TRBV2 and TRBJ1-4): EPEVTQTPSHQVTQMGQEVILRCVPISNHLYFYWYRQILGQKVEFLVSFYNNEISEKSEIFDDQFSVERPDGSNFTLKIRSTKLEDSAMYFCASKGTGEEKLFFGSGTQLSVL.

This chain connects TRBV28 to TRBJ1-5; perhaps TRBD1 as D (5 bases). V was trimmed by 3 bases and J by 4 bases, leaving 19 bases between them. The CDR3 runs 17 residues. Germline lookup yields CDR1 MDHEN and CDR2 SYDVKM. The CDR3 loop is CASSFISQHWGNQPQHF. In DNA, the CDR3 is TGTGCCAGCAGTTTCATATCCCAACACTGGGGGAATCAGCCCCAGCATTTT. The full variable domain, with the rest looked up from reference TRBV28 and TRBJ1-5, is DVKVTQSSRYLVKRTGEKVFLECVQDMDHENMFWYRQDPGLGLRLIYFSYDVKMKEKGDIPEGYSVSREKKERFSLILESASTNQTSMYLCASSFISQHWGNQPQHFGDGTRLSIL.

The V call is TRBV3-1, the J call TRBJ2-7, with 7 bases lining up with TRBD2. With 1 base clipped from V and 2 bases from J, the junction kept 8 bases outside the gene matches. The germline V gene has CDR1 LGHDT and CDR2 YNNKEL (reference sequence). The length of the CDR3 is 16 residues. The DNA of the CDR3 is TGTGCCAGCAGCCAAGCCCCTACTAGCGCAACCTACGAGCAGTACTTC. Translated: CASSQAPTSATYEQYF.

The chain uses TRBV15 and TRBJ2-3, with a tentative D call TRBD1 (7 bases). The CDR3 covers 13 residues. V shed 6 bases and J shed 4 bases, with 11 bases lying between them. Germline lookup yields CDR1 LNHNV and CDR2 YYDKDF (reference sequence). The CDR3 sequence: CATSRRGADTQYF. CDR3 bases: TGTGCCACCAGTCGCAGGGGGGCAGATACGCAGTATTTT.

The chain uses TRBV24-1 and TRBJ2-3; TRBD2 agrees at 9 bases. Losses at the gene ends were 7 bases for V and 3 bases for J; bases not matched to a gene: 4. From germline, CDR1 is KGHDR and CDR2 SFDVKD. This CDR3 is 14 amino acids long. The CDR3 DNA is TGTGCCACCAGCAGCGGGAGGAATACAGATACGCAGTATTTT. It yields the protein CATSSGRNTDTQYF.

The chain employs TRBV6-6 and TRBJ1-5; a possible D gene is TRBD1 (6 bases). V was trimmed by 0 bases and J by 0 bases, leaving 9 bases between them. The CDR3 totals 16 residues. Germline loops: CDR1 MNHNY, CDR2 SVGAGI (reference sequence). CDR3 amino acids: CASSYSKGGSNQPQHF. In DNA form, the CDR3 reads TGTGCCAGCAGTTACTCGAAGGGGGGTAGCAATCAGCCCCAGCATTTT.

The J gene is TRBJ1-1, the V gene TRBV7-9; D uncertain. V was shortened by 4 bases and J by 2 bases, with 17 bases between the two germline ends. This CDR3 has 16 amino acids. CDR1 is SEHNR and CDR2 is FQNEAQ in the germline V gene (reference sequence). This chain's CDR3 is CASSYPAGTANTEAFF. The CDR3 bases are TGTGCCAGCAGCTATCCCGCGGGAACTGCTAACACTGAAGCTTTCTTT.

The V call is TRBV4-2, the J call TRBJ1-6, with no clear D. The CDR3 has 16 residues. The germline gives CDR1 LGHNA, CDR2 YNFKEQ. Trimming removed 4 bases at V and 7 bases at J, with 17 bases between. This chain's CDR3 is CASSPTYEGKNSPLHF. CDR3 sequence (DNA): TGTGCCAGCAGCCCCACCTATGAGGGAAAAAATTCACCCCTCCACTTT.

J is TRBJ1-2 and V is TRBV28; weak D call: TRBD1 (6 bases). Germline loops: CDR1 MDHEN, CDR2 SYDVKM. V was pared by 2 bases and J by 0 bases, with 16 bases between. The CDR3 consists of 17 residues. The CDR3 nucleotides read TGTGCCAGCAGTTTACTACTCGGAGGGGGGCCTAACTATGGCTACACCTTC. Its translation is CASSLLLGGGPNYGYTF.

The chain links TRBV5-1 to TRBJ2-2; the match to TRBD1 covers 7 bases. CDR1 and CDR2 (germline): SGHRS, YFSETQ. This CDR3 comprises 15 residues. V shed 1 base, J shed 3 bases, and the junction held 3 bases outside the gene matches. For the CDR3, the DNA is TGCGCCAGCAGCTTGAGGGGGCTCGACACCGGGGAGCTGTTTTTT. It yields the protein CASSLRGLDTGELFF.

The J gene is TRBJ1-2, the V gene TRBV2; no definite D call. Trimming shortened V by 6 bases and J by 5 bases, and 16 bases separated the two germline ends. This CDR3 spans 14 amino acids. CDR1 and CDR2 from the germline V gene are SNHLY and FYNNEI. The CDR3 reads CASRKNEVAYGYTF. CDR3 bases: TGTGCCAGCAGAAAAAATGAGGTCGCGTATGGCTACACCTTC.

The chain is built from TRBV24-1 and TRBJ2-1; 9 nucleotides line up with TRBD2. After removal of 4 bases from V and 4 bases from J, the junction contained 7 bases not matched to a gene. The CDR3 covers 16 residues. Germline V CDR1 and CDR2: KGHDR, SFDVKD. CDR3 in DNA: TGTGCCACCAGTGAGGGGAGCGGGAGGACGTACAATGAGCAGTTCTTC. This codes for CATSEGSGRTYNEQFF.